This entry lists 29 T cell receptor beta chains sequenced from one sample in a study of PD-1 blockade in mismatch repair-deficient tumors. Profiled with immunoSEQ multiplex PCR; TCRdb holds only in-frame clones, not every one. The table shows about 84,000 clones, with about 85% occurring only once. The input for sequencing was peripheral blood, taken 12 weeks after starting pembrolizumab. Every receptor here comes from an adult with mismatch repair-deficient cancer.

The rearrangement links TRBV11-3 to TRBJ2-7; D gene unclear. Germline CDR1 is SGHNT and CDR2 is YENEEA. V was cut by 1 base and J by 2 bases, with 9 bases left in between. The CDR3 covers 14 residues. The CDR3 coding sequence is TGTGCCAGCAGCTTAGTCGCCAGAGCCTACGAGCAGTACTTC. Translating it yields CASSLVARAYEQYF. Full variable domain (rest looked up from reference TRBV11-3 and TRBJ2-7): EAGVVQSPRYKIIEKKQPVAFWCNPISGHNTLYWYLQNLGQGPELLIRYENEEAVDDSQLPKDRFSAERLKGVDSTLKIQPAELGDSAVYLCASSLVARAYEQYFGPGTRLTVT.

J is TRBJ1-1 and V is TRBV7-9; no definite D call. CDR1 is SEHNR, CDR2 FQNEAQ, per germline (reference sequence). Trimming shortened V by 5 bases and J by 5 bases, and 6 bases separated the two germline ends. The CDR3 length is 11 residues. CDR3 coding DNA: TGTGCCAGCAGCGCCACTACTGAAGCTTTCTTT. This sequence encodes CASSATTEAFF.

The rearrangement uses TRBV7-2 and TRBJ2-1; 10 bases are a match to TRBD2. The V gene's germline CDR1 is SGHTA and CDR2 FQGNSA. The trim removed 5 bases at V and 5 bases at J, leaving 6 bases unmatched. The CDR3 is made up of 15 amino acids. Here the CDR3 reads CASSAGLAANNEQFF. The DNA for the CDR3 is TGTGCCAGCAGCGCCGGACTAGCGGCTAACAATGAGCAGTTCTTC.

This sequence joins TRBV6-1 and TRBJ2-1; 13 bases are a match to TRBD2. After removal of 4 bases from V and 5 bases from J, the junction contained 17 bases not matched to a gene. The CDR3 runs 20 residues. The germline V gene encodes CDR1 MNHNS and CDR2 SASEGT. This CDR3 is CASSGFQGLAGVKPNNEQFF. As DNA, the CDR3 is TGTGCCAGCAGTGGGTTTCAAGGACTAGCGGGAGTCAAACCGAACAATGAGCAGTTCTTC.

This clone was detected once. DNA of the CDR3: TGTGCCAGCAGCTTGGGACTAGCGGGAGGAGAGACCCAGTACTTC. Translating it yields CASSLGLAGGETQYF. The J gene is TRBJ2-5, the V gene TRBV5-6; TRBD2 matches at 13 bases. The germline CDR1 and CDR2 sequences are SGHDT and YYEEEE. V gave up 0 bases and J gave up 4 bases; unmatched junction bases: 0. CDR3 size: 15 residues. The full variable domain, in which reference TRBV5-6 and TRBJ2-5 provide the parts outside the CDR3, is DAGVTQSPTHLIKTRGQQVTLRCSPKSGHDTVSWYQQALGQGPQFIFQYYEEEERQRGNFPDRFSGHQFPNYSSELNVNALLLGDSALYLCASSLGLAGGETQYFGPGTRLLVL.

This clone has only one observation. V and J are TRBV11-2 and TRBJ1-4; D gene unclear. Per germline, CDR1 SGHAT and CDR2 FQNNGV. The CDR3 consists of 16 residues. Trimming shortened V by 2 bases and J by 8 bases, and 18 bases separated the two germline ends. The CDR3 here is CASSLLARGGDEKLFF. DNA for the CDR3: TGTGCCAGCAGCTTACTTGCTAGAGGAGGAGACGAAAAACTGTTTTTT.

The chain links TRBV5-1 to TRBJ2-2; 11 bases map to TRBD2. The CDR3 spans 16 residues. With V trimmed by 4 bases and J by 2 bases, 4 bases remained unmatched. CDR1 is SGHRS, CDR2 YFSETQ, per germline. CDR3 nucleotides: TGCGCCAGCAGCCCACGACTAGCGGGAAACACCGGGGAGCTGTTTTTT. Translation: CASSPRLAGNTGELFF.

The J gene is TRBJ2-3, the V gene TRBV5-1; D is possibly TRBD2 (5 bases). Germline loops: CDR1 SGHRS, CDR2 YFSETQ. Trimming removed 6 bases from V and 1 base from J, with 15 bases in between. The CDR3 is 15 residues long. CDR3 sequence (DNA): TGCGCCAGCACCCGTCCCGGAGGCGGCACAGATACGCAGTATTTT. Protein product: CASTRPGGGTDTQYF.

Only a few counts were recorded for this clone. The chain recombines TRBV30 with TRBJ2-7; tentatively, D is TRBD1 (5 bases). With 0 bases removed from V and 12 bases from J, the gap between germline ends came to 15 bases. The CDR3 sequence is 12 residues long. Germline V gene data show CDR1 as GTSNPN and CDR2 as SVGIG (reference sequence). As DNA, the CDR3 is TGTGCCTGGAGTGTAAAGGGGCGAGTACTGTACTTC. Protein: CAWSVKGRVLYF. Combining the CDR3 with reference TRBV30 and TRBJ2-7 gives the whole variable domain SQTIHQWPATLVQPVGSPLSLECTVEGTSNPNLYWYRQAAGRGLQLLFYSVGIGQISSEVPQNLSASRPQDRQFILSSKKLLLSDSGFYLCAWSVKGRVLYFGPGTRLTVT.

V is TRBV6-6 and J is TRBJ1-2, with TRBD1 matching 10 bases. Trimming took 4 bases from V and 7 from J; bases not matched to a gene: 12. Per the germline V gene, CDR1 is MNHNY and CDR2 is SVGAGI (reference sequence). The CDR3 has 16 amino acids. The DNA of the CDR3 is TGTGCCAGCAGTTTTAACGGACAGGGGGTTCCTTCTGGCTACACCTTC. It codes for CASSFNGQGVPSGYTF.

The V call is TRBV10-1, the J call TRBJ2-1, with D tentatively TRBD2 (6 bases). V was clipped by 0 bases and J by 8 bases, with 14 bases between them. In germline, CDR1 is WNHNN, CDR2 SYGVQD (reference sequence). The CDR3 runs to 15 residues. The CDR3 is CASSESPGREDEQFF. The CDR3 DNA follows: TGCGCCAGCAGTGAGTCCCCCGGCAGGGAGGATGAGCAGTTCTTC.

The chain links TRBV11-3 to TRBJ2-5; 8 bases line up with TRBD2. Germline V gives CDR1 SGHNT, CDR2 YENEEA. The V segment lost 1 base and the J segment 4 bases; nucleotides outside the gene matches: 5. The CDR3 contains 15 residues. The CDR3 bases are TGTGCCAGCAGCTTAGGCTACGGGGGGGGAGAGACCCAGTACTTC. This encodes CASSLGYGGGETQYF.

J is TRBJ2-3 and V is TRBV27, with a possible D match to TRBD2 (6 bases). CDR3 length equals 14 residues. The germline V gene encodes CDR1 MNHEY and CDR2 SMNVEV (reference sequence). V lost 8 bases and J 2 bases, leaving 14 bases between the germline ends. CDR3 bases: TGTGCCAGCTGGGGGGTCTATTCCACAGATACGCAGTATTTT. The encoded protein is CASWGVYSTDTQYF.

The rearrangement uses TRBV6-5 and TRBJ2-7; the D gene is possibly TRBD2 (6 bases). The CDR3 is 16 amino acids. V lost 0 bases and J 0 bases, leaving 12 bases between the germline ends. Germline CDR1 reads MNHEY; CDR2 reads SVGAGI. DNA of the CDR3: TGTGCCAGCAGTTACTCGATAGGAGGGAGCTCCTACGAGCAGTACTTC. Protein: CASSYSIGGSSYEQYF.

The chain is built from TRBV14 and TRBJ1-4; 7 positions match TRBD1. V was clipped by 6 bases and J by 7 bases; unmatched bases: 14. The germline V gene has CDR1 SGHDN and CDR2 FVKESK. This CDR3 is 16 amino acids long. The chain's CDR3 is CASRQFTGESGEKLFF. CDR3 nucleotide sequence: TGTGCCAGCAGGCAGTTTACAGGGGAATCAGGTGAAAAACTGTTTTTT.

The chain joins TRBV12-2 to TRBJ1-5; the DNA was not used to check the table's D call, TRBD1. TRBV12-2 is deemed a pseudogene. This CDR3 has 17 residues. The CDR3 sequence: CASRPHLRRNSNQPQHF. The CDR3 nucleotides read TGTGCAAGTCGCCCACACCTGCGCAGGAATAGCAATCAGCCCCAGCATTTT.

The V gene is TRBV21-1, the J gene TRBJ2-4. TRBV21-1 is a listed pseudogene. This CDR3 has 13 residues. CDR3 in amino acids: CASSPGPGNIQYF. The CDR3 bases are TGTGCCAGCAGCCCCGGGCCGGGAAACATTCAGTACTTC.

The chain links TRBV6-1 to TRBJ2-5, with TRBD1 as a possible D gene (5 bases). The CDR3 consists of 12 residues. The germline V gene has CDR1 MNHNS and CDR2 SASEGT. Between the trimmed V and J ends, which lost 11 bases and 3 bases, there was a span of 13 bases. The CDR3 coding sequence is TGTGCCGGGGCGGTCCTCAAAGAGACCCAGTACTTC. It yields the protein CAGAVLKETQYF.

This chain joins TRBV5-1 and TRBJ2-5; D may be TRBD1 or TRBD2 (5 bases each). Germline CDR1 reads SGHRS; CDR2 reads YFSETQ. Trimming shortened V by 1 base and J by 4 bases, and 17 bases separated the two germline ends. The length of the CDR3 is 16 residues. The CDR3 loop reads CASSLSPQQGAETQYF. CDR3 DNA sequence: TGCGCCAGCAGCTTGTCCCCCCAGCAGGGAGCAGAGACCCAGTACTTC.

The chain employs TRBV13 and TRBJ2-7, with 9 bases fitting TRBD2. J lost 5 bases, V lost 5 bases, and 13 bases had no gene match. There are 16 residues in the CDR3. CDR1 and CDR2 from the germline V gene are PRHDT and FYEKMQ (reference sequence). CDR3 sequence: CASSTPSSGIMDEQYF. Here the CDR3 DNA reads TGTGCCAGCAGCACGCCTTCTAGCGGGATTATGGACGAGCAGTACTTC.

This clone came up once. The chain couples TRBV9 to TRBJ2-7; D is unclear. Germline values: CDR1 SGDLS, CDR2 YYNGEE. Trimming stripped 2 bases from V and 0 bases from J, with 12 bases between. This CDR3 is 15 amino acids long. Here the CDR3 reads CASSVQWGSSYEQYF. CDR3 bases: TGTGCCAGCAGCGTTCAGTGGGGATCCTCCTACGAGCAGTACTTC.

The rearrangement uses TRBV6-6 and TRBJ1-2; no clear D gene. Per germline, CDR1 MNHNY and CDR2 SVGAGI (reference sequence). This CDR3 is built from 13 residues. The V and J ends lost 5 bases and 4 bases respectively, with 11 bases between them. The CDR3 DNA follows: TGTGCCAGCAGTAAGGGAGAACTCTATGGCTACACCTTC. Its protein product is CASSKGELYGYTF.

This chain joins TRBV7-6 and TRBJ2-5; D gene ambiguous. Trimming removed 7 bases at V and 1 base at J, with 4 bases between. The germline gives CDR1 SGHVS, CDR2 FNYEAQ. CDR3 length: 11 residues. CDR3 in amino acids: CASNFQETQYF. The CDR3 region has the DNA TGTGCCAGCAACTTCCAAGAGACCCAGTACTTC.

The chain uses TRBV5-4 and TRBJ2-2; D is perhaps TRBD2 (5 bases). The CDR3 sequence is 15 residues long. Germline CDR1 SGHNT, CDR2 YYREEE (reference sequence). Trimming took off 4 bases at V and 1 base at J, with 11 bases between the two ends. In DNA form, the CDR3 reads TGTGCCAGCAGCCTGCGGACTGTGAACACCGGGGAGCTGTTTTTT. Translation: CASSLRTVNTGELFF.

In regard to this clone: Different DNA sequences within this sample yield the same CDR3. The genes are TRBV5-1 and TRBJ2-1, with D unclear. The CDR3 totals 12 residues. Per the germline V gene, CDR1 is SGHRS and CDR2 is YFSETQ. The V gene lost 0 bases and the J gene lost 4 bases, with 2 bases spanning the gap. The CDR3 DNA is TGCGCCAGCAGCTTGGCTTACAATGAGCAGTTCTTC. This encodes CASSLAYNEQFF.

V gene TRBV10-3 combines with J gene TRBJ2-1, with a possible D match to TRBD2 (6 bases). CDR3 size: 13 residues. Germline CDR1 is ENHRY and CDR2 is SYGVKD. Trimming cost V 3 bases and J 4 bases, with 7 bases left between them. The CDR3 DNA follows: TGTGCCATCAGTGACCGGGAGTACAATGAGCAGTTCTTC. It yields the protein CAISDREYNEQFF.

The chain uses TRBV7-9 and TRBJ1-3; D uncertain. V lost 5 bases and J 7 bases, leaving 21 bases between the germline ends. CDR1 and CDR2 from the germline V gene are SEHNR and FQNEAQ (reference sequence). The CDR3 has 16 amino acids. This chain's CDR3 is CASSPGQGGKGNTIYF. DNA for the CDR3: TGTGCCAGCAGCCCCGGCCAAGGCGGAAAAGGGAACACCATATATTTT.

The V and J genes are TRBV19 and TRBJ2-5, with TRBD2 identical over 9 bases. The ends lost 2 bases at V and 5 bases at J; junction bases unmatched: 3. CDR3 length: 14 amino acids. Germline V gives CDR1 LNHDA, CDR2 SQIVND (reference sequence). The CDR3 here is CASSISSGSETQYF. CDR3 nucleotide sequence: TGTGCCAGTAGTATAAGTAGCGGGAGTGAGACCCAGTACTTC.

This clone was seen just once. The CDR3 sequence is CASSLRTGGVGYEQYF. The DNA of the CDR3 is TGTGCCAGCAGCTTGAGAACGGGGGGCGTAGGTTACGAGCAGTACTTC. V usage is TRBV11-3 and J usage is TRBJ2-7; tentative D call: TRBD2 (7 bases). The CDR3 sequence is 16 residues long. From germline, CDR1 is SGHNT and CDR2 YENEEA. V was pared by 3 bases and J by 4 bases, with 19 bases between.